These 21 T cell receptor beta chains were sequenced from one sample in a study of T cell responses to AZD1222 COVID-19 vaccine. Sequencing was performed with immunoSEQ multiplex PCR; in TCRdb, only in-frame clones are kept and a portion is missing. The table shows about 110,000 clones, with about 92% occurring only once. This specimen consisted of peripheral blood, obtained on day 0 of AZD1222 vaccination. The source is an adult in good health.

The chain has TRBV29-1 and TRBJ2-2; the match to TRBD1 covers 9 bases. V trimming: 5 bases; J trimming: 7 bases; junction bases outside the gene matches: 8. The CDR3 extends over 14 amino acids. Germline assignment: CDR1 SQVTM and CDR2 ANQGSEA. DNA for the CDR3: TGCAGCGTTTTACAGGGGGCGCGGGGCGGGGAGCTGTTTTTT. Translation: CSVLQGARGGELFF.

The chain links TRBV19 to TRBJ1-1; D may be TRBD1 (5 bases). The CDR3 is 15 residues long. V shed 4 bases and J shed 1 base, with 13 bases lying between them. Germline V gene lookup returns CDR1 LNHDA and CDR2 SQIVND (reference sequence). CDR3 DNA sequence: TGTGCCAGTAGTACCTCCCCCACAGGGAACACTGAAGCTTTCTTT. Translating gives CASSTSPTGNTEAFF.

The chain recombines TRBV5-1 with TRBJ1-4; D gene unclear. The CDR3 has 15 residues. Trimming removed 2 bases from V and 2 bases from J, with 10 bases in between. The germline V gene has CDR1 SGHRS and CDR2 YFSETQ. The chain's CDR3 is CASSLELATNEKLFF. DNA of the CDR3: TGCGCCAGCAGCTTAGAGCTTGCGACTAATGAAAAACTGTTTTTT. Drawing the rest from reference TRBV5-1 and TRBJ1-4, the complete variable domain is KAGVTQTPRYLIKTRGQQVTLSCSPISGHRSVSWYQQTPGQGLQFLFEYFSETQRNKGNFPGRFSGRQFSNSRSEMNVSTLELGDSALYLCASSLELATNEKLFFGSGTQLSVL.

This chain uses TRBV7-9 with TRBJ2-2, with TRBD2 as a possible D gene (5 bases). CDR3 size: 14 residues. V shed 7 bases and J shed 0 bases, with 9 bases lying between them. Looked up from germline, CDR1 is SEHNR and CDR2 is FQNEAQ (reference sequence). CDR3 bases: TGTGCCAGCACCCCCGGGACGAACACCGGGGAGCTGTTTTTT. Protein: CASTPGTNTGELFF.

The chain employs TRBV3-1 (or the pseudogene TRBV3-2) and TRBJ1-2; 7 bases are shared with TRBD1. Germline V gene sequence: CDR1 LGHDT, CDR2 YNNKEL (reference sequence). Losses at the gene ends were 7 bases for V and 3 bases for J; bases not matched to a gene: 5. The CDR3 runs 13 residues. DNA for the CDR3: TGTGCCAGCACCTCCGGGACAGACTATGGCTACACCTTC. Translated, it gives CASTSGTDYGYTF.

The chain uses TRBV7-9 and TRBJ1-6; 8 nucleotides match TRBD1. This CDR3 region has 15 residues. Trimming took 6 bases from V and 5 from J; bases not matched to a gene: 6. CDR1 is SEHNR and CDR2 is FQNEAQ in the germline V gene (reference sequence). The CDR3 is CASRTTGGDNSPLHF. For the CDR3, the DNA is TGTGCCAGCAGAACTACAGGGGGAGATAATTCACCCCTCCACTTT.

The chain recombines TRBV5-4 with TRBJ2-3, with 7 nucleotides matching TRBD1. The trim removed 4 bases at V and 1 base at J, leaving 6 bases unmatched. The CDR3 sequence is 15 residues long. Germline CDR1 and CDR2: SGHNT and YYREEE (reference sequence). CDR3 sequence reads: CASSRRDSRTDTQYF. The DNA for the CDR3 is TGTGCCAGCAGCCGCCGGGACAGCCGCACAGATACGCAGTATTTT.

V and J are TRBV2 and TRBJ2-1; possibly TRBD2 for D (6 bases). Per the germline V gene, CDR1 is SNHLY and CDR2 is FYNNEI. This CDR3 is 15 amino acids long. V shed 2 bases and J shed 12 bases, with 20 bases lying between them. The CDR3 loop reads CASSERLASGEGQFF. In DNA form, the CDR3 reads TGTGCCAGCAGTGAACGCCTTGCATCGGGAGAGGGGCAGTTCTTC.

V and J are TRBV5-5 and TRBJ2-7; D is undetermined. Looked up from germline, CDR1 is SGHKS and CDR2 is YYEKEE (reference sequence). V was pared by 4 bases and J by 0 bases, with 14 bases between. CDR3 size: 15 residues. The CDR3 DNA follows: TGTGCCAGCAGCCCTGGGGTGTCTAGCTCCTACGAGCAGTACTTC. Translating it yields CASSPGVSSSYEQYF.

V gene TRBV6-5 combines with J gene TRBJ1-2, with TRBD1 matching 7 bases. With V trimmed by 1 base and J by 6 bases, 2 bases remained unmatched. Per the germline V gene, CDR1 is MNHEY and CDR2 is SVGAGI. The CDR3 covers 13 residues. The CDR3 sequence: CASSYLTGNGYTF. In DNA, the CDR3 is TGTGCCAGCAGTTACTTGACAGGGAATGGCTACACCTTC.

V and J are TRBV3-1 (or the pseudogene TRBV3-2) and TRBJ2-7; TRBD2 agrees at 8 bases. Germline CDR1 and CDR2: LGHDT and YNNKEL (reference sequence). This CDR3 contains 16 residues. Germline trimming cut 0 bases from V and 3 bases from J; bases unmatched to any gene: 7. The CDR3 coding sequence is TGTGCCAGCAGCCAAGATCTCCGTAGCGGGATCTACGAGCAGTACTTC. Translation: CASSQDLRSGIYEQYF.

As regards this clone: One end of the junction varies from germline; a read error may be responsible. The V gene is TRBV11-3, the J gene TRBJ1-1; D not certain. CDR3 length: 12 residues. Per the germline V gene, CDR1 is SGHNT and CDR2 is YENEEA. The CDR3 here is CASSSGNAEAFF. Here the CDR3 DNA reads TGTGCCAGCAGCTCGGGGAACGCTGAAGCTTTCTTT.

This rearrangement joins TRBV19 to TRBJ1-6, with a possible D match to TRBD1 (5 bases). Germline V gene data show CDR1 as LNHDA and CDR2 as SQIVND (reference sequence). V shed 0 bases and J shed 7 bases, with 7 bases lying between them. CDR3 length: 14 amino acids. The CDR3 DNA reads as TGTGCCAGTAGTATAGAGCCAGGGAATTCACCCCTCCACTTT. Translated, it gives CASSIEPGNSPLHF. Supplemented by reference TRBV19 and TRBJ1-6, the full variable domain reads DGGITQSPKYLFRKEGQNVTLSCEQNLNHDAMYWYRQDPGQGLRLIYYSQIVNDFQKGDIAEGYSVSREKKESFPLTVTSAQKNPTAFYLCASSIEPGNSPLHFGNGTRLTVT.

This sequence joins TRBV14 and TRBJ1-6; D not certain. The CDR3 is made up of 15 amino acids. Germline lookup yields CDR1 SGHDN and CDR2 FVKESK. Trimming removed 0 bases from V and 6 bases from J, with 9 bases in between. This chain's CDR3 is CASSQEGRFNSPLHF. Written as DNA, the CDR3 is TGTGCCAGCAGCCAAGAAGGCAGATTTAATTCACCCCTCCACTTT.

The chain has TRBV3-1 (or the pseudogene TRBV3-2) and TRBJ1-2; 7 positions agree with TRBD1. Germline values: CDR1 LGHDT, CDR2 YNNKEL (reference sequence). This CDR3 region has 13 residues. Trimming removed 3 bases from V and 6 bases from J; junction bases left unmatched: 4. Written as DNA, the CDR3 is TGTGCCAGCAGCCACGGACAGGATGATGGCTACACCTTC. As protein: CASSHGQDDGYTF.

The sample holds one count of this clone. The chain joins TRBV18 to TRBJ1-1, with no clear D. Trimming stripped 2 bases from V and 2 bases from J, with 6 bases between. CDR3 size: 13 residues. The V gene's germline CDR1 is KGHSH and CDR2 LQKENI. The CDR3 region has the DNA TGTGCCAGCTCACCAGGGTTAAACACTGAAGCTTTCTTT. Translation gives CASSPGLNTEAFF.

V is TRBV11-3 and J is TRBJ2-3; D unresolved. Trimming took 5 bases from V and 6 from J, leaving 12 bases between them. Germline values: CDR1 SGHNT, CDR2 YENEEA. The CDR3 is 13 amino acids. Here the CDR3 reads CASSPSSYDTQYF. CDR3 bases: TGTGCCAGCAGCCCCTCTAGTTACGATACGCAGTATTTT.

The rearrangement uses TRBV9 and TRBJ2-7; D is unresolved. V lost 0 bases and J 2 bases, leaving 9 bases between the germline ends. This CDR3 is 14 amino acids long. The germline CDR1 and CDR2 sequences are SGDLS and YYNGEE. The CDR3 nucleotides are TGTGCCAGCAGCGTAGGTGTGGGTACCTACGAGCAGTACTTC. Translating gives CASSVGVGTYEQYF.

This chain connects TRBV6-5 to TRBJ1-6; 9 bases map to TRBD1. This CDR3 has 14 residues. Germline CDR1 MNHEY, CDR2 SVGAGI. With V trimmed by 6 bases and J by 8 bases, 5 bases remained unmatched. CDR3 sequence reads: CASRERDRDSPLHF. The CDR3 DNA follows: TGTGCCAGCAGAGAGCGGGACAGGGATTCACCCCTCCACTTT.

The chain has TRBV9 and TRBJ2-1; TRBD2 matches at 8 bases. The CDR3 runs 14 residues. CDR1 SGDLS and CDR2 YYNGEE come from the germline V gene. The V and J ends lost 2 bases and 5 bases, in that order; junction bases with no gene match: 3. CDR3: CASSVGGADNEQFF. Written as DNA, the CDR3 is TGTGCCAGCAGCGTCGGGGGGGCCGACAATGAGCAGTTCTTC.

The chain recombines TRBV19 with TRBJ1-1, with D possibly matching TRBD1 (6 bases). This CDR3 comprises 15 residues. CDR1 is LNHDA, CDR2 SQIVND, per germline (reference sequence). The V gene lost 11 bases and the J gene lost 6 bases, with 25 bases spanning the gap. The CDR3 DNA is TGTGCCTCCTCCGGGGGGCGAGGCAGGATCCCTGAAGCTTTCTTT. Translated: CASSGGRGRIPEAFF.